Listed here are 17 T cell receptor beta chains from one sample, sequenced in a study of cytomegalovirus exposure and HLA in healthy donors (TCRdb year 2017). Preparation of the library involved the immunoSEQ multiplex PCR assay. For the multiplex PCR, a mixture combining 60 forward primers for TCR Vbeta segments and 13 reverse primers for TCR Jbeta segments was used. TCRdb obtained this table from immuneACCESS and retained in-frame rearrangements with V and J assigned. These tables miss some clones; where compared with another copy, unresolved V genes account for less than half of the shortfall, and the remainder is unexplained. The sample has 100,000 to 150,000 clones on record, 83% of them singletons. 15% to 20% of the sample rests with the top ten. Sequencing was performed on PBMCs. Every receptor here comes from a man aged 18-30 years in good health and CMV-seropositive.

The CDR3 DNA follows: TGCGCCAGCAGCCCAGACAGGGTGGAGGGCTACACCTTC. Translated: CASSPDRVEGYTF. The chain links TRBV5-1 to TRBJ1-2, with TRBD1 matching over 7 bases. V trimming: 4 bases; J trimming: 8 bases; junction bases outside the gene matches: 8. The CDR3 totals 13 residues. The V gene's germline CDR1 is SGHRS and CDR2 YFSETQ.

The count of this clone is one. The rearrangement links TRBV5-4 to TRBJ2-4, with 15 bases lining up with TRBD2. The junction had 10 bases not matched to a gene; V was cut back by 2 bases and J by 1 base. The CDR3 extends over 20 amino acids. Germline-derived CDR1 and CDR2 are SGHNT and YYREEE (reference sequence). The CDR3 nucleotides read TGTGCCAGCAGCTTCCAGGGACTAGCGGGGGGAAGGAGGGCCAAAAACATTCAGTACTTC. Protein product: CASSFQGLAGGRRAKNIQYF.

This chain links TRBV7-9 with TRBJ1-2; no reliable D call. The V and J ends lost 5 bases and 0 bases respectively, with 7 bases between them. There are 13 residues in the CDR3. CDR1 is SEHNR, CDR2 FQNEAQ, per germline (reference sequence). CDR3 nucleotides: TGTGCCAGCAGCCCGTCCGCTAACTATGGCTACACCTTC. This codes for CASSPSANYGYTF.

As DNA, the CDR3 is TGTGCCAGCAGCTTAAGCAGGGCCTCTGGAAACACCATATATTTT. Residues: CASSLSRASGNTIYF. The gene calls are TRBV7-2 and TRBJ1-3; perhaps TRBD1 as D (5 bases). Trimming pared 2 bases from V and 0 bases from J, leaving 8 bases between. The CDR3 sequence is 15 residues long. CDR1 and CDR2 (germline): SGHTA, FQGNSA.

The V call is TRBV7-8, the J call TRBJ2-7; D may be TRBD1 (6 bases). Germline V gives CDR1 SGHVS, CDR2 FQNEAQ. CDR3 length: 16 residues. Between the trimmed V and J ends, which lost 3 bases and 5 bases, there was a span of 20 bases. The CDR3 sequence is CASSFGLNRDQHEQYF. For the CDR3, the DNA is TGTGCCAGCAGCTTCGGTTTGAACAGGGACCAGCACGAGCAGTACTTC.

CDR3 sequence (DNA): TGTGCCAGTAGTATCCTCCGCGCGGACAGGGTACGAGATACGCAGTATTTT. It is translated as CASSILRADRVRDTQYF. V is TRBV19 and J is TRBJ2-3; TRBD1 agrees at 8 bases. Germline loops: CDR1 LNHDA, CDR2 SQIVND (reference sequence). The CDR3 has 17 residues. Germline trimming cut 3 bases from V and 5 bases from J; bases unmatched to any gene: 13. Looking up the rest from reference TRBV19 and TRBJ2-3 gives the full variable domain: DGGITQSPKYLFRKEGQNVTLSCEQNLNHDAMYWYRQDPGQGLRLIYYSQIVNDFQKGDIAEGYSVSREKKESFPLTVTSAQKNPTAFYLCASSILRADRVRDTQYFGPGTRLTVL.

This chain uses TRBV19 with TRBJ1-5, with 10 bases identical to TRBD1. Germline CDR1 reads LNHDA; CDR2 reads SQIVND (reference sequence). The CDR3 contains 16 residues. The V segment lost 5 bases and the J segment 7 bases; nucleotides outside the gene matches: 11. As DNA, the CDR3 is TGTGCCAGTAGTCCCAGACCGGACAGGGGGTTCCAGCCCCAGCATTTT. Translated: CASSPRPDRGFQPQHF.

This chain joins TRBV27 and TRBJ2-7, with 8 bases aligning to TRBD1. CDR3 length: 13 amino acids. The junction had 8 bases not matched to a gene; V was cut back by 5 bases and J by 8 bases. Per germline, CDR1 MNHEY and CDR2 SMNVEV (reference sequence). CDR3 sequence reads: CASSPKTGDKQYF. The DNA for the CDR3 is TGTGCCAGCAGTCCAAAGACAGGGGACAAGCAGTACTTC.

V usage is TRBV9 and J usage is TRBJ2-3; D may be TRBD1 (6 bases). The CDR3 is 16 residues long. Trimming cost V 6 bases and J 0 bases, with 17 bases left between them. CDR1 is SGDLS, CDR2 YYNGEE, per germline. CDR3 nucleotides: TGTGCCAGCAACGATCCTGTAGGACAGAGCACAGATACGCAGTATTTT. Its translation: CASNDPVGQSTDTQYF.

This clone was counted a few times. The V call is TRBV6-5, the J call TRBJ1-4; a possible D gene is TRBD1 (5 bases). Germline lookup yields CDR1 MNHEY and CDR2 SVGAGI. The CDR3 is 12 residues long. Trimming took off 5 bases at V and 10 bases at J, with 11 bases between the two ends. The CDR3 nucleotides are TGTGCCAGCAGTGCGGGGGGGGGAAAACTGTTTTTT. Protein product: CASSAGGGKLFF.

J is TRBJ1-6 and V is TRBV27; D gene ambiguous. V lost 3 bases and J 0 bases, leaving 9 bases between the germline ends. The CDR3 has 16 amino acids. Germline-derived CDR1 and CDR2 are MNHEY and SMNVEV (reference sequence). The CDR3 spells CASSFKLSSYNSPLHF. CDR3 nucleotide sequence: TGTGCCAGCAGTTTCAAGCTAAGCTCCTATAATTCACCCCTCCACTTT.

The V call is TRBV27, the J call TRBJ2-7, with D perhaps matching TRBD1 (6 bases). The CDR3 runs to 18 residues. Germline values: CDR1 MNHEY, CDR2 SMNVEV (reference sequence). The V and J ends lost 0 bases and 3 bases respectively, with 21 bases between them. CDR3 amino acids: CASSLSGQLLPPFYEQYF. The CDR3 DNA sequence: TGTGCCAGCAGTTTATCAGGACAGCTTCTTCCCCCCTTCTACGAGCAGTACTTC.

The genes are TRBV11-2 and TRBJ1-1; D not resolved. With 1 base removed from V and 0 bases from J, the gap between germline ends came to 9 bases. The CDR3 has 15 residues. Germline V gene lookup returns CDR1 SGHAT and CDR2 FQNNGV. The CDR3 region is CASSLGINMNTEAFF. CDR3 nucleotide sequence: TGTGCCAGCAGCTTAGGAATCAACATGAACACTGAAGCTTTCTTT.

The chain uses TRBV14 and TRBJ2-3; weak D call: TRBD2 (5 bases). CDR1 is SGHDN and CDR2 is FVKESK in the germline V gene. V lost 0 bases to trimming and J lost 2 bases, with 15 bases between them. The CDR3 is made up of 17 amino acids. In nucleotides, the CDR3 is TGTGCCAGCAGCCAAGATCTCCGGTCTAGCTACACAGATACGCAGTATTTT. This encodes CASSQDLRSSYTDTQYF.

The chain couples TRBV30 to TRBJ2-7; D not certain. V lost 5 bases, J lost 0 bases, and 17 bases lay in between. The CDR3 runs 15 residues. Germline loops: CDR1 GTSNPN, CDR2 SVGIG (reference sequence). In DNA form, the CDR3 reads TGTGCCTGGTCCCGCGAAGCTATTCCCTCCTACGAGCAGTACTTC. Its protein product is CAWSREAIPSYEQYF.

CDR3 nucleotides: TGTGCCAGCAGCGTAGGTCAGGGGTTTGTCTACGAGCAGTACTTC. It codes for CASSVGQGFVYEQYF. The chain employs TRBV9 and TRBJ2-7; a possible D gene is TRBD1 (6 bases). In germline, CDR1 is SGDLS, CDR2 YYNGEE. The V end was cut by 0 bases, the J end by 3 bases, with 13 bases between. The CDR3 contains 15 residues.

This clone was seen just once. V gene TRBV6-6 combines with J gene TRBJ2-1, with 8 bases identical to TRBD2. With 2 bases clipped from V and 6 bases from J, the junction kept 6 bases outside the gene matches. The CDR3 has 15 amino acids. Germline lookup yields CDR1 MNHNY and CDR2 SVGAGI (reference sequence). The chain's CDR3 is CASSYRGGPFNEQFF. The CDR3 DNA reads as TGTGCCAGCAGTTACCGCGGGGGGCCTTTCAATGAGCAGTTCTTC.